These 27 T cell receptor beta chains originate from one sample sequenced in a study of cytomegalovirus exposure and HLA in healthy donors (dated by TCRdb to between 2016 and 2019). The method was the immunoSEQ multiplex PCR assay. For the multiplex PCR, a mixture combining 60 forward primers for TCR Vbeta segments and 13 reverse primers for TCR Jbeta segments was used. The table was pulled from immuneACCESS by TCRdb, which kept in-frame rearrangements only. Such tables lose some clones; where checked, under half of the loss comes from unresolved V genes, and the rest has no known cause. The sample's table lists a count of about 210,000 clones. The top ten hold about 1% of the sample. Sequenced: PBMCs. The receptors originated from a young woman in good health and CMV-seropositive.

The chain employs TRBV5-1 and TRBJ2-7, with D possibly matching TRBD1 (5 bases). The ends were cut back, 3 bases at V and 3 bases at J, with 13 bases in the middle. Per germline, CDR1 SGHRS and CDR2 YFSETQ. This CDR3 region has 14 residues. The CDR3 DNA reads as TGCGCCAGCAGCTGGAATCAGGGCCTCTACGAGCAGTACTTC. This sequence encodes CASSWNQGLYEQYF. Complete variable domain (other parts from reference TRBV5-1 and TRBJ2-7): KAGVTQTPRYLIKTRGQQVTLSCSPISGHRSVSWYQQTPGQGLQFLFEYFSETQRNKGNFPGRFSGRQFSNSRSEMNVSTLELGDSALYLCASSWNQGLYEQYFGPGTRLTVT.

A remark on this clone: Other DNA sequences in the sample encode the same CDR3. The chain is built from TRBV5-1 and TRBJ2-5; D is unresolved. V was trimmed by 0 bases and J by 3 bases, leaving 6 bases between them. Germline CDR1 SGHRS, CDR2 YFSETQ. The CDR3 is 13 residues long. CDR3 sequence reads: CASSLGVEETQYF. CDR3 DNA: TGCGCCAGCAGCTTGGGTGTAGAAGAGACCCAGTACTTC.

The chain combines TRBV6-1 with TRBJ1-1, with D maybe TRBD1 (6 bases). Germline V lookup: CDR1 MNHNS, CDR2 SASEGT. V was clipped by 9 bases and J by 2 bases, with 16 bases between them. The CDR3 extends over 14 amino acids. CDR3 protein: CASQRAGANTEAFF. The DNA of the CDR3 is TGTGCCAGTCAGAGGGCAGGGGCAAACACTGAAGCTTTCTTT.

The rearrangement uses TRBV7-7 and TRBJ2-5; the D gene is possibly TRBD2 (5 bases). CDR3 length equals 15 residues. V was shortened by 4 bases and J by 0 bases, with 12 bases between the two germline ends. Germline V CDR1 and CDR2: SSHAT, FNYEAQ (reference sequence). In nucleotides, the CDR3 is TGTGCCAGCAGCTCCAACCCGGGAAACCAAGAGACCCAGTACTTC. Translating it yields CASSSNPGNQETQYF.

The chain has TRBV27 and TRBJ2-7; TRBD2 aligns across 11 bases. The V segment lost 4 bases and the J segment 0 bases; nucleotides outside the gene matches: 2. CDR1 and CDR2 from the germline V gene are MNHEY and SMNVEV (reference sequence). This CDR3 is built from 15 residues. The CDR3 DNA sequence: TGTGCCAGCAGTTCTAGCGGGGGGTCCTCCTACGAGCAGTACTTC. Protein product: CASSSSGGSSYEQYF.

The V and J genes are TRBV7-2 and TRBJ2-7; weak D call: TRBD1 (5 bases). The germline V gene encodes CDR1 SGHTA and CDR2 FQGNSA. The CDR3 is made up of 14 amino acids. Trimming left V 5 bases short and J 3 bases short, with 14 bases between. In nucleotides, the CDR3 is TGTGCCAGCAGCCTACAGGATGAGATCTACGAGCAGTACTTC. Its translation is CASSLQDEIYEQYF. The full variable domain, rest sourced from reference TRBV7-2 and TRBJ2-7, is GAGVSQSPSNKVTEKGKDVELRCDPISGHTALYWYRQSLGQGLEFLIYFQGNSAPDKSGLPSDRFSAERTGGSVSTLTIQRTQQEDSAVYLCASSLQDEIYEQYFGPGTRLTVT.

The CDR3 loop is CASSLPMTGGSGETQYF. CDR3 sequence (DNA): TGCGCCAGCAGCTTGCCGATGACAGGGGGCTCGGGGGAGACCCAGTACTTC. This chain uses TRBV5-1 with TRBJ2-5; 10 bases match TRBD1. Germline loops: CDR1 SGHRS, CDR2 YFSETQ. The junction had 11 bases not matched to a gene; V was cut back by 1 base and J by 5 bases. CDR3 length: 17 residues.

The gene calls are TRBV11-2 and TRBJ2-5; D is possibly TRBD2 (5 bases). The end of the DNA is better explained by TRBJ2-7, so the J call may be wrong. The CDR3 is 14 residues long. From germline, CDR1 is SGHAT and CDR2 FQNNGV. The CDR3 sequence: CASSFYGETYEQYF. CDR3 coding DNA: TGTGCCAGCAGCTTTTACGGGGAGACCTACGAGCAGTACTTC.

V is TRBV5-1 and J is TRBJ2-6; D is possibly TRBD1 (5 bases). Per the germline V gene, CDR1 is SGHRS and CDR2 is YFSETQ. The length of the CDR3 is 15 residues. Trimming removed 1 base at V and 2 bases at J, with 7 bases between. CDR3 DNA sequence: TGCGCCAGCAGCTTGTTAGGGGCTGGGGCCAACGTCCTGACTTTC. Its protein product is CASSLLGAGANVLTF.

The chain is built from TRBV9 and TRBJ2-7; 8 nucleotides match TRBD2. The germline gives CDR1 SGDLS, CDR2 YYNGEE. The CDR3 length is 15 residues. Losses at the gene ends were 0 bases for V and 3 bases for J; bases not matched to a gene: 5. Here the CDR3 reads CASSVVTSGLYEQYF. The DNA of the CDR3 is TGTGCCAGCAGCGTAGTCACTAGCGGACTCTACGAGCAGTACTTC.

V is TRBV5-1 and J is TRBJ1-3; 9 bases line up with TRBD1. The CDR3 consists of 15 residues. Germline assignment: CDR1 SGHRS and CDR2 YFSETQ. J lost 3 bases, V lost 2 bases, and 3 bases had no gene match. The CDR3 spells CASSLQGASGNTIYF. The CDR3 DNA is TGCGCCAGCAGCTTACAGGGGGCGAGTGGAAACACCATATATTTT. Complete variable domain (other parts from reference TRBV5-1 and TRBJ1-3): KAGVTQTPRYLIKTRGQQVTLSCSPISGHRSVSWYQQTPGQGLQFLFEYFSETQRNKGNFPGRFSGRQFSNSRSEMNVSTLELGDSALYLCASSLQGASGNTIYFGEGSWLTVV.

This chain joins TRBV6-6 and TRBJ2-7; TRBD1 aligns across 9 bases. The CDR3 is 15 amino acids. Trimming cost V 2 bases and J 7 bases; bases outside gene matches: 9. The germline V gene encodes CDR1 MNHNY and CDR2 SVGAGI (reference sequence). As DNA, the CDR3 is TGTGCCAGCAGTTACCGACAGGGGGTCTCTGATGAGCAGTACTTC. This encodes CASSYRQGVSDEQYF.

The genes are TRBV15 and TRBJ1-2; TRBD1 might be the D (6 bases). The CDR3 spans 14 residues. V was pared by 1 base and J by 7 bases, with 13 bases between. Germline lookup yields CDR1 LNHNV and CDR2 YYDKDF (reference sequence). CDR3 in amino acids: CATSRGTEVRGYTF. DNA for the CDR3: TGTGCCACCAGCAGAGGGACAGAAGTTCGTGGCTACACCTTC.

The chain employs TRBV6-6 and TRBJ2-7; D is perhaps TRBD1 (6 bases). The CDR3 runs 15 residues. The germline V gene has CDR1 MNHNY and CDR2 SVGAGI (reference sequence). The V gene lost 4 bases and the J gene lost 0 bases, with 13 bases spanning the gap. CDR3: CASSSADRLSYEQYF. In nucleotides, the CDR3 is TGTGCCAGCAGTTCAGCGGACAGACTCTCCTACGAGCAGTACTTC.

The rearrangement uses TRBV5-6 and TRBJ2-1; TRBD2 might be the D (6 bases). This CDR3 is built from 15 residues. V shed 4 bases and J shed 10 bases, with 21 bases lying between them. From germline, CDR1 is SGHDT and CDR2 YYEEEE. CDR3 DNA: TGTGCCAGCAGCCCCAGTCTAGGGGCTCGGGGGGAGCAGTTCTTC. Translation: CASSPSLGARGEQFF.

The chain uses TRBV19 and TRBJ1-1, with a possible D match to TRBD1 (5 bases). Germline loops: CDR1 LNHDA, CDR2 SQIVND (reference sequence). CDR3 length equals 14 residues. V lost 7 bases, J lost 0 bases, and 12 bases lay in between. The CDR3: CASKTVRMNTEAFF. CDR3 in DNA: TGTGCCAGTAAGACAGTCCGGATGAACACTGAAGCTTTCTTT.

The V gene is TRBV5-1, the J gene TRBJ2-5; D is uncertain. Germline loops: CDR1 SGHRS, CDR2 YFSETQ. Trimming removed 1 base at V and 5 bases at J, with 6 bases between. The CDR3 spans 12 residues. The DNA of the CDR3 is TGCGCCAGCAGCTTGTTCTCCGAGACCCAGTACTTC. Protein: CASSLFSETQYF.

The genes are TRBV28 and TRBJ2-1; 8 bases are a match to TRBD2. V shed 6 bases, J shed 8 bases, and the junction held 15 bases outside the gene matches. The germline gives CDR1 MDHEN, CDR2 SYDVKM. The CDR3 runs 16 residues. The CDR3 spells CASSPTAGTRSYEQFF. CDR3 nucleotide sequence: TGTGCCAGCAGCCCTACGGCCGGGACTAGGAGTTATGAGCAGTTCTTC.

V gene TRBV25-1 combines with J gene TRBJ2-3; tentative D call: TRBD2 (5 bases). The CDR3 is made up of 13 amino acids. Germline loops: CDR1 MGHDK, CDR2 SYGVNS. With 5 bases removed from V and 6 bases from J, the gap between germline ends came to 12 bases. The CDR3 here is CASSFQGGDTQYF. The CDR3 bases are TGTGCCAGCAGTTTTCAAGGAGGCGATACGCAGTATTTT.

The chain employs TRBV18 and TRBJ2-3; D might be TRBD1 (6 bases). Germline CDR1 KGHSH, CDR2 LQKENI. The germline V and J ends were trimmed by 2 bases and 2 bases, with 17 bases remaining between them. This CDR3 has 17 residues. The CDR3, as DNA: TGTGCCAGCTCACCAAACCGGGACACACCAGCCACAGATACGCAGTATTTT. Protein sequence: CASSPNRDTPATDTQYF.

The chain uses TRBV11-2 and TRBJ1-6; D gene ambiguous. Germline V lookup: CDR1 SGHAT, CDR2 FQNNGV. Between the trimmed V and J ends, which lost 5 bases and 5 bases, there was a span of 4 bases. The CDR3 is 12 residues long. The CDR3 nucleotides are TGTGCCAGCAGCGTAAATAATTCACCCCTCCACTTT. As protein: CASSVNNSPLHF.

The chain carries TRBV7-9 and TRBJ2-7, with a tentative D call TRBD1 (5 bases). The CDR3 length is 15 residues. Trimming left V 0 bases short and J 2 bases short, with 11 bases between. Germline assignment: CDR1 SEHNR and CDR2 FQNEAQ (reference sequence). The CDR3 spells CASSLAQGLAYEQYF. CDR3 nucleotide sequence: TGTGCCAGCAGCTTAGCCCAGGGTTTGGCCTACGAGCAGTACTTC.

This chain joins TRBV2 and TRBJ1-2, with TRBD1 as a possible D gene (5 bases). Germline CDR1 and CDR2: SNHLY and FYNNEI. V was pared by 4 bases and J by 2 bases, with 8 bases between. The length of the CDR3 is 13 residues. The CDR3 reads CASSGDLNYGYTF. The CDR3 DNA reads as TGTGCCAGCAGTGGGGACTTGAACTATGGCTACACCTTC.

This chain connects TRBV18 to TRBJ1-2; D remains unclear. V lost 5 bases, J lost 3 bases, and 13 bases lay in between. The CDR3 has 14 residues. CDR1 and CDR2 (germline): KGHSH, LQKENI. The CDR3 protein is CASSSEYVDYGYTF. The DNA of the CDR3 is TGTGCCAGCTCATCCGAGTATGTAGACTATGGCTACACCTTC. Full variable domain (outside the CDR3, taken from reference TRBV18 and TRBJ1-2): NAGVMQNPRHLVRRRGQEARLRCSPMKGHSHVYWYRQLPEEGLKFMVYLQKENIIDESGMPKERFSAEFPKEGPSILRIQQVVRGDSAAYFCASSSEYVDYGYTFGSGTRLTVV.

The rearrangement joins TRBV25-1 to TRBJ1-6; D call uncertain. CDR1 MGHDK and CDR2 SYGVNS come from the germline V gene. The V gene lost 3 bases and the J gene lost 6 bases, with 12 bases spanning the gap. The CDR3 has 15 residues. CDR3 loop: CASSDSRGINSPLHF. The CDR3, as DNA: TGTGCCAGCAGTGACAGCCGAGGGATTAATTCACCCCTCCACTTT.

The CDR3 region has the DNA TGTGCCTTACGGGAGGGCAGTCCCGGGGAGCTGTTTTTT. Translating it yields CALREGSPGELFF. This chain joins TRBV30 and TRBJ2-2, with 8 bases aligning to TRBD2. With 7 bases clipped from V and 6 bases from J, the junction kept 7 bases outside the gene matches. Germline CDR1 and CDR2: GTSNPN and SVGIG (reference sequence). The CDR3 sequence is 13 residues long.

J is TRBJ2-5 and V is TRBV10-3, with 10 bases fitting TRBD1. Trimming at V came to 6 bases and at J to 2 bases, leaving 9 bases not matched to a gene. From germline, CDR1 is ENHRY and CDR2 SYGVKD. This CDR3 has 16 residues. CDR3: CAISSTRDRGQETQYF. The CDR3 coding sequence is TGTGCCATCAGCTCAACCCGGGACAGGGGACAAGAGACCCAGTACTTC.